The 10 T cell receptor beta chains given below trace back to one sample, sequenced in a study of Ad26.COV2.S vaccination and SARS-CoV-2 variants (dated by TCRdb to 2020 to 2023). The sample's treatment or condition label, in plain terms: roughly 19 received Ad26.COV2.S at low or high dose, single or two shots; about 5 received placebo; per-sample allocation not given. For vaccine and placebo recipients, repertoires were sequenced using samples collected on day 63 after the first injection. The library was prepared using the immunoSEQ multiplex PCR assay. The immuneACCESS repertoire file appears here via TCRdb, limited to in-frame rearrangements. These files lack a portion of the clones; in checked studies, under half of the deficit traces to unresolved V genes, and the cause of the others is not known. For this sample the table gives some 370,000 clones, of which about four fifths were detected only once. Roughly 7.4% of the sample belongs to the ten largest clones.

Sequences were derived from peripheral blood, sampled in a trial of Ad26.COV2.S vaccine versus placebo. The receptors were sampled from a person aged 18-65 years who received the Ad26.COV2.S COVID-19 vaccine or a placebo.

The genes are TRBV5-1 and TRBJ2-1, with 10 bases identical to TRBD2. CDR3 length: 15 amino acids. V dropped 1 base and J dropped 5; count of bases not matched to a gene: 3. Germline CDR1 SGHRS, CDR2 YFSETQ. CDR3 loop: CASSLTSGAHNEQFF. CDR3 DNA sequence: TGCGCCAGCAGCTTGACTAGCGGGGCCCACAATGAGCAGTTCTTC.

The rearrangement links TRBV6-5 to TRBJ1-1; no firm D call. V was shortened by 10 bases and J by 9 bases, with 18 bases between the two germline ends. Per the germline V gene, CDR1 is MNHEY and CDR2 is SVGAGI. This CDR3 has 12 amino acids. The chain's CDR3 is CAIQSWAMKAFF. CDR3 coding DNA: TGTGCCATCCAAAGTTGGGCCATGAAAGCTTTCTTT.

Here the CDR3 DNA reads TGTGCCATCAGTGTGGGTGGGAATGAGCAGTTCTTC. Its translation: CAISVGGNEQFF. V gene TRBV10-3 combines with J gene TRBJ2-1; no reliable D call. Trimming took off 4 bases at V and 7 bases at J, with 8 bases between the two ends. Looked up from germline, CDR1 is ENHRY and CDR2 is SYGVKD. This CDR3 spans 12 amino acids.

This clone was recorded a few times. The J gene is TRBJ1-4, the V gene TRBV9, with D uncertain. The germline V and J ends were trimmed by 0 bases and 5 bases, with 5 bases remaining between them. In germline, CDR1 is SGDLS, CDR2 YYNGEE. The CDR3 length is 13 residues. CDR3: CASSVDQNEKLFF. CDR3 in DNA: TGTGCCAGCAGCGTAGATCAGAATGAAAAACTGTTTTTT.

The rearrangement joins TRBV7-2 to TRBJ2-3; 10 bases are a match to TRBD2. Germline V gene data show CDR1 as SGHTA and CDR2 as FQGNSA. V trimming: 5 bases; J trimming: 0 bases; junction bases outside the gene matches: 2. CDR3 length equals 15 residues. CDR3 loop: CASSSSGGSTDTQYF. The DNA of the CDR3 is TGTGCCAGCAGCAGTAGCGGGGGGAGCACAGATACGCAGTATTTT.

J is TRBJ1-3 and V is TRBV15, with D unresolved. This CDR3 is built from 15 residues. Germline CDR1 LNHNV, CDR2 YYDKDF (reference sequence). The V end was cut by 0 bases, the J end by 2 bases, with 8 bases between. CDR3 sequence reads: CATSRDRRAGNTIYF. In nucleotides, the CDR3 is TGTGCCACCAGCAGAGACAGACGGGCTGGAAACACCATATATTTT. Supplemented by reference TRBV15 and TRBJ1-3, the full variable domain reads DAMVIQNPRYQVTQFGKPVTLSCSQTLNHNVMYWYQQKSSQAPKLLFHYYDKDFNNEADTPDNFQSRRPNTSFCFLDIRSPGLGDTAMYLCATSRDRRAGNTIYFGEGSWLTVV.

The DNA of the CDR3 is TGTGCCAGCAGCCCCCGCGGAGCAGGCCAAGAGACCCAGTACTTC. Its protein product is CASSPRGAGQETQYF. The chain uses TRBV7-9 and TRBJ2-5; D is unresolved. The CDR3 covers 15 residues. Looked up from germline, CDR1 is SEHNR and CDR2 is FQNEAQ (reference sequence). V was clipped by 5 bases and J by 1 base, with 14 bases between them.

The rearrangement uses TRBV5-1 and TRBJ2-3; 15 bases agree with TRBD2. This CDR3 has 18 amino acids. The junction had 9 bases not matched to a gene; V was cut back by 2 bases and J by 5 bases. The V gene's germline CDR1 is SGHRS and CDR2 YFSETQ. As DNA, the CDR3 is TGCGCCAGCAGCTTCAGGGGACTAGCGGGAGGAGAGAGAGATACGCAGTATTTT. It translates to CASSFRGLAGGERDTQYF.

The chain couples TRBV27 to TRBJ2-7; D is ambiguous. Between the trimmed V and J ends, which lost 4 bases and 6 bases, there was a span of 10 bases. The length of the CDR3 is 12 residues. Germline CDR1 reads MNHEY; CDR2 reads SMNVEV (reference sequence). The DNA for the CDR3 is TGTGCCAGCAGTTCCACTCCAGTCGAGCAGTACTTC. Protein product: CASSSTPVEQYF.

The rearrangement uses TRBV7-2 and TRBJ1-3, with a weak D call TRBD1 (6 bases). Germline V gene lookup returns CDR1 SGHTA and CDR2 FQGNSA. V lost 5 bases to trimming and J lost 11 bases, with 16 bases between them. This CDR3 spans 13 amino acids. The CDR3 bases are TGTGCCAGCAGCCCAAGGACAGTTGGGGCCATATATTTT. It specifies CASSPRTVGAIYF.